The 27 T cell receptor beta chains below were found in one sample sequenced in a study of siplizumab effects on memory and regulatory T cells. Using immunoSEQ multiplex PCR, the repertoire was profiled, and TCRdb retains in-frame clones only, with some absent. Seen here are tens of thousands of clones, around 96% observed once, and the top ten hold about 0.095%. Sample: naive CD8+ T cells sorted from blood. The receptors derive from a human donor in good health.

In the case of this clone: One end of the junction is discordant with germline, which a read error may explain. Other DNA sequences of this sample code for an identical CDR3. The chain uses TRBV19 and TRBJ2-7; TRBD2 aligns across 7 bases. Germline V CDR1 and CDR2: LNHDA, SQIVND (reference sequence). The CDR3 sequence is 16 residues long. CDR3 nucleotide sequence: TGTGCTAGTAGTATAGCGGGTCCCCCGAGGGACTACGAGCAGTACTTC. Its translation: CASSIAGPPRDYEQYF.

The V and J genes are TRBV4-3 and TRBJ2-2; 11 bases match TRBD2. The CDR3 consists of 17 residues. Trimming took 1 base from V and 5 from J; bases not matched to a gene: 6. Germline CDR1 LGHNA, CDR2 YSLEER. The CDR3 DNA follows: TGCGCCAGCAGCCAAGCTAATAGCGGGGGGGCGACCGGGGAGCTGTTTTTT. Translated: CASSQANSGGATGELFF.

The chain has TRBV5-4 and TRBJ1-1, with D perhaps TRBD1 (6 bases). Germline values: CDR1 SGHNT, CDR2 YYREEE (reference sequence). The CDR3 has 15 amino acids. The V gene lost 0 bases and the J gene lost 3 bases, with 12 bases spanning the gap. The CDR3 reads CASSLGPGADTEAFF. The CDR3, as DNA: TGTGCCAGCAGCTTGGGACCGGGGGCAGACACTGAAGCTTTCTTT.

The rearrangement joins TRBV11-2 to TRBJ1-1; D is ambiguous. The CDR3 is 14 residues long. The V and J ends lost 5 bases and 4 bases respectively, with 14 bases between them. Germline lookup yields CDR1 SGHAT and CDR2 FQNNGV. The CDR3 DNA sequence: TGTGCCAGCAGCCCTGCAGCAGCCGGCACTGAAGCTTTCTTT. Translation gives CASSPAAAGTEAFF.

The V and J genes are TRBV19 and TRBJ1-2; weak D call: TRBD1 (6 bases). The CDR3 consists of 15 residues. Germline CDR1 and CDR2: LNHDA and SQIVND (reference sequence). Trimming took 3 bases from V and 6 from J, leaving 17 bases between them. CDR3 nucleotides: TGTGCCAGTAGTATTAGTCGGGGGGGCGCGGATGGCTACACCTTC. Translation: CASSISRGGADGYTF.

V and J are TRBV6-5 and TRBJ2-1, with D perhaps TRBD1 or TRBD2 (5 bases each). The CDR3 is made up of 15 amino acids. Germline CDR1 reads MNHEY; CDR2 reads SVGAGI. V shed 6 bases and J shed 3 bases, with 15 bases lying between them. CDR3 sequence: CASSVGTAGYNEQFF. Written as DNA, the CDR3 is TGTGCCAGCAGCGTAGGGACGGCAGGCTACAATGAGCAGTTCTTC.

The chain has TRBV19 and TRBJ1-2, with D unclear. V lost 1 base to trimming and J lost 0 bases, with 15 bases between them. The CDR3 totals 17 residues. Germline CDR1 and CDR2: LNHDA and SQIVND (reference sequence). CDR3 DNA sequence: TGTGCCAGTAGTATAGGGATACCGACGGAAGCTAACTATGGCTACACCTTC. Protein: CASSIGIPTEANYGYTF.

The genes are TRBV29-1 and TRBJ2-6; D gene ambiguous. The CDR3 runs 12 residues. Looked up from germline, CDR1 is SQVTM and CDR2 is ANQGSEA. Trimming stripped 5 bases from V and 4 bases from J, with 6 bases between. The CDR3 spells CSVPQGANVLTF. Here the CDR3 DNA reads TGCAGCGTTCCACAGGGGGCCAACGTCCTGACTTTC.

The chain joins TRBV4-3 to TRBJ2-7; perhaps TRBD1 as D (6 bases). The CDR3 consists of 17 residues. Germline V gives CDR1 LGHNA, CDR2 YSLEER. Trimming shortened V by 3 bases and J by 5 bases, and 23 bases separated the two germline ends. DNA of the CDR3: TGCGCCAGCAGCCAGACTGCGCAACAGGGTGTCGTCCACGAGCAGTACTTC. This translates into CASSQTAQQGVVHEQYF.

The V call is TRBV11-2, the J call TRBJ2-3, with unresolved D. The germline V and J ends were trimmed by 5 bases and 3 bases, with 18 bases remaining between them. The V gene's germline CDR1 is SGHAT and CDR2 FQNNGV. This CDR3 spans 16 amino acids. The CDR3 DNA sequence: TGTGCCAGCAGCGATCTGACCCAACCCGTGACAGATACGCAGTATTTT. Translation gives CASSDLTQPVTDTQYF.

The chain joins TRBV4-1 to TRBJ2-5; 8 bases are a match to TRBD2. From germline, CDR1 is MGHRA and CDR2 YSYEKL. J lost 7 bases, V lost 0 bases, and 7 bases had no gene match. The CDR3 loop spans 15 amino acids. This CDR3 reads CASSQEEGTRVTQYF. The DNA for the CDR3 is TGCGCCAGCAGCCAAGAGGAGGGGACTAGGGTGACCCAGTACTTC.

The chain couples TRBV6-1 to TRBJ2-5, with a weak D call TRBD1 (6 bases). The germline CDR1 and CDR2 sequences are MNHNS and SASEGT. CDR3 size: 17 residues. Deletions cut 0 bases from V and 2 bases from J, with 16 bases between. CDR3 residues: CASSEAGTTLGQETQYF. The CDR3 DNA reads TGTGCCAGCAGTGAAGCCGGGACAACCTTGGGGCAAGAGACCCAGTACTTC.

J is TRBJ2-7 and V is TRBV27; a weak D match, TRBD2 (6 bases). The V end lost 6 bases, the J end lost 1 base, and 10 bases lay between the germline ends. Germline V lookup: CDR1 MNHEY, CDR2 SMNVEV (reference sequence). The length of the CDR3 is 13 residues. Here the CDR3 reads CASSYGGSYEQYF. In nucleotides, the CDR3 is TGTGCCAGCAGCTACGGGGGATCCTACGAGCAGTACTTC.

V is TRBV14 and J is TRBJ2-1, with D uncertain. Germline V gene sequence: CDR1 SGHDN, CDR2 FVKESK. The CDR3 is made up of 15 amino acids. The V end was cut by 0 bases, the J end by 3 bases, with 9 bases between. This CDR3 is CASSQDLGSYNEQFF. The CDR3 DNA reads as TGTGCCAGCAGCCAAGATCTGGGCAGCTACAATGAGCAGTTCTTC. The full variable domain, with the rest looked up from reference TRBV14 and TRBJ2-1, is EAGVTQFPSHSVIEKGQTVTLRCDPISGHDNLYWYRRVMGKEIKFLLHFVKESKQDESGMPNNRFLAERTGGTYSTLKVQPAELEDSGVYFCASSQDLGSYNEQFFGPGTRLTVL.

The table lists this clone with a count of one. The rearrangement uses TRBV9 and TRBJ2-5; weak D call: TRBD1 (5 bases). Germline CDR1 and CDR2: SGDLS and YYNGEE. Between the trimmed V and J ends, which lost 3 bases and 10 bases, there was a span of 19 bases. The CDR3 contains 14 residues. This CDR3 is CASSEGFTDRDQYF. Written as DNA, the CDR3 is TGTGCCAGCAGCGAGGGGTTCACCGACAGAGACCAGTACTTC.

J is TRBJ2-1 and V is TRBV4-1, with a possible D match to TRBD2 (5 bases). CDR1 and CDR2 (germline): MGHRA, YSYEKL. This CDR3 has 17 residues. V gave up 0 bases and J gave up 8 bases, with 20 bases separating them. The CDR3: CASSQDSRDVGRYEQFF. The CDR3 bases are TGCGCCAGCAGCCAAGATTCGAGGGATGTCGGGCGCTATGAGCAGTTCTTC.

The chain is built from TRBV25-1 and TRBJ1-1; D gene uncertain. Germline V gene sequence: CDR1 MGHDK, CDR2 SYGVNS. The CDR3 consists of 15 residues. The V and J ends lost 2 bases and 0 bases respectively, with 10 bases between them. The CDR3 region is CASSEREYMNTEAFF. CDR3 DNA: TGTGCCAGCAGTGAACGGGAATACATGAACACTGAAGCTTTCTTT.

The chain joins TRBV4-2 to TRBJ2-1; no definite D call. CDR1 and CDR2 from the germline V gene are LGHNA and YNFKEQ. The CDR3 totals 13 residues. Trimming shortened V by 4 bases and J by 5 bases, and 9 bases separated the two germline ends. CDR3 in DNA: TGTGCCAGCAGCCCGGGTGAGGACAATGAGCAGTTCTTC. This encodes CASSPGEDNEQFF.

This chain joins TRBV7-6 and TRBJ2-2, with D tentatively TRBD1 (7 bases). The V gene's germline CDR1 is SGHVS and CDR2 FNYEAQ. The CDR3 has 17 amino acids. V was clipped by 6 bases and J by 6 bases, with 23 bases between them. This CDR3 is CASSGTDGGGLPGELFF. For the CDR3, the DNA is TGTGCCAGCAGTGGGACAGACGGTGGTGGACTACCCGGGGAGCTGTTTTTT.

The chain has TRBV11-2 and TRBJ2-5, with D possibly TRBD1 on 6 matching bases. V lost 5 bases and J 1 base, leaving 11 bases between the germline ends. Germline assignment: CDR1 SGHAT and CDR2 FQNNGV. This CDR3 contains 14 residues. CDR3 bases: TGTGCCAGCAGCCCCCGGACAGCCCAAGAGACCCAGTACTTC. Its protein product is CASSPRTAQETQYF.

The rearrangement links TRBV4-3 to TRBJ2-1; possibly TRBD1 for D (6 bases). The CDR3 is 14 amino acids. Germline V lookup: CDR1 LGHNA, CDR2 YSLEER. V lost 4 bases, J lost 2 bases, and 9 bases lay in between. The CDR3 here is CASSPDSPYNEQFF. CDR3 coding DNA: TGCGCCAGCAGCCCGGACAGCCCCTACAATGAGCAGTTCTTC.

V and J are TRBV6-1 and TRBJ2-3; no clear D gene. The CDR3 consists of 14 residues. V dropped 2 bases and J dropped 2 bases, with 8 bases sitting between them. Looked up from germline, CDR1 is MNHNS and CDR2 is SASEGT. CDR3: CASSELGPTDTQYF. The CDR3 DNA follows: TGTGCCAGCAGTGAACTAGGCCCCACAGATACGCAGTATTTT.

The chain combines TRBV9 with TRBJ1-2; no clear D gene. Germline CDR1 is SGDLS and CDR2 is YYNGEE. This CDR3 is built from 11 residues. V was pared by 0 bases and J by 11 bases, with 8 bases between. CDR3 bases: TGTGCCAGCAGCGTAGTTTCTGAGTACACCTTC. This translates into CASSVVSEYTF.

The chain carries TRBV7-9 and TRBJ2-7; 7 bases map to TRBD1. Trimming took 6 bases from V and 1 from J; bases not matched to a gene: 0. CDR1 is SEHNR, CDR2 FQNEAQ, per germline (reference sequence). The CDR3 has 12 amino acids. This CDR3 is CASRDRSYEQYF. In DNA, the CDR3 is TGTGCCAGCAGGGACAGGTCCTACGAGCAGTACTTC. Together with reference TRBV7-9 and TRBJ2-7, the CDR3 gives the full variable domain: DTGVSQNPRHKITKRGQNVTFRCDPISEHNRLYWYRQTLGQGPEFLTYFQNEAQLEKSRLLSDRFSAERPKGSFSTLEIQRTEQGDSAMYLCASRDRSYEQYFGPGTRLTVT.

J is TRBJ1-6 and V is TRBV27; D is possibly TRBD1 (5 bases). The germline gives CDR1 MNHEY, CDR2 SMNVEV (reference sequence). The V end was cut by 5 bases, the J end by 4 bases, with 15 bases between. The CDR3 loop spans 16 amino acids. The CDR3 loop is CASSPRGDLYNSPLHF. The CDR3 DNA sequence: TGTGCCAGCAGTCCAAGGGGCGACCTTTATAATTCACCCCTCCACTTT.

This chain joins TRBV29-1 and TRBJ2-1, with TRBD2 matching over 8 bases. Germline V gene lookup returns CDR1 SQVTM and CDR2 ANQGSEA. This CDR3 spans 13 amino acids. V shed 8 bases, J shed 4 bases, and the junction held 7 bases outside the gene matches. The CDR3 region is CSSGLATYNEQFF. In DNA, the CDR3 is TGCAGCTCCGGACTAGCTACATACAATGAGCAGTTCTTC.

The V and J genes are TRBV13 and TRBJ1-4, with a possible D match to TRBD1 (5 bases). The CDR3 loop spans 13 amino acids. V was shortened by 5 bases and J by 8 bases, with 12 bases between the two germline ends. Germline V gene sequence: CDR1 PRHDT, CDR2 FYEKMQ (reference sequence). The CDR3 spells CASSNNPGEKLFF. CDR3 nucleotides: TGTGCCAGCAGCAACAACCCAGGGGAAAAACTGTTTTTT.